These 25 T cell receptor beta chains were all obtained from the same sample, sequenced in a study of blood T cell repertoires in COVID-19. Libraries were prepared by immunoSEQ multiplex PCR; TCRdb keeps only in-frame clonotypes and omits some of them. This repertoire shows about 200,000 clones, 75% to 85% found once; its top ten account for about 12%. The sequencing sample was made of peripheral blood. The source of these receptors is a human donor in a cohort sampled during active COVID-19.

This chain connects TRBV6-5 to TRBJ2-2, with TRBD1 as a possible D gene (6 bases). The germline V gene encodes CDR1 MNHEY and CDR2 SVGAGI. The V end lost 6 bases, the J end lost 4 bases, and 12 bases lay between the germline ends. The CDR3 contains 14 residues. The CDR3 sequence is CASRIQGRTGELFF. CDR3 coding DNA: TGTGCCAGCAGGATACAGGGTCGCACCGGGGAGCTGTTTTTT.

The V call is TRBV6-5, the J call TRBJ1-1; D perhaps matches TRBD1 (5 bases). Germline CDR1 is MNHEY and CDR2 is SVGAGI. The length of the CDR3 is 11 residues. V was shortened by 7 bases and J by 7 bases, with 10 bases between the two germline ends. CDR3 protein: CASNKGIEAFF. In DNA, the CDR3 is TGTGCCAGCAATAAGGGGATTGAAGCTTTCTTT.

J is TRBJ2-1 and V is TRBV3-1 (or the pseudogene TRBV3-2); 7 nucleotides align to TRBD2. The CDR3 covers 13 residues. The V gene end was trimmed by 6 bases and the J gene end by 8 bases; junction bases not matched to a gene: 7. The germline CDR1 and CDR2 sequences are LGHDT and YNNKEL (reference sequence). CDR3 bases: TGTGCCAGCAGTCCCGGGGAGGGCGATGAGCAGTTCTTC. It specifies CASSPGEGDEQFF.

The rearrangement uses TRBV18 and TRBJ1-2; D might be TRBD1 (6 bases). The V end was cut by 3 bases, the J end by 4 bases, with 18 bases between. Germline V gives CDR1 KGHSH, CDR2 LQKENI. The CDR3 spans 16 residues. The chain's CDR3 is CASSPTGTLGIYGYTF. The CDR3 DNA is TGTGCCAGCTCACCCACCGGGACACTTGGGATCTATGGCTACACCTTC.

This rearrangement joins TRBV15 to TRBJ2-7, with 8 bases fitting TRBD1. Trimming at V came to 0 bases and at J to 5 bases, leaving 6 bases not matched to a gene. This CDR3 comprises 15 residues. The germline CDR1 and CDR2 sequences are LNHNV and YYDKDF (reference sequence). The CDR3 sequence: CATSREAGGLNEQYF. The CDR3, as DNA: TGTGCCACCAGCAGAGAAGCAGGGGGCCTCAACGAGCAGTACTTC. The whole variable domain, remainder taken from reference TRBV15 and TRBJ2-7, is DAMVIQNPRYQVTQFGKPVTLSCSQTLNHNVMYWYQQKSSQAPKLLFHYYDKDFNNEADTPDNFQSRRPNTSFCFLDIRSPGLGDTAMYLCATSREAGGLNEQYFGPGTRLTVT.

The chain recombines TRBV3-1 (or the pseudogene TRBV3-2) with TRBJ1-1; unclear D gene. V was cut by 3 bases and J by 7 bases, with 15 bases left in between. This CDR3 is 14 amino acids long. CDR1 LGHDT and CDR2 YNNKEL come from the germline V gene (reference sequence). This chain's CDR3 is CASSHYHGEIEAFF. The DNA of the CDR3 is TGTGCCAGCAGCCATTATCATGGAGAAATTGAAGCTTTCTTT.

This clone appeared once. CDR3 sequence: CAGTYHNEQFF. CDR3 sequence (DNA): TGTGCCGGCACCTACCACAATGAGCAGTTCTTC. V gene TRBV2 combines with J gene TRBJ2-1; D remains unclear. V lost 11 bases and J lost 5, with 10 bases in between. Germline CDR1 is SNHLY and CDR2 is FYNNEI. The CDR3 has 11 residues. The full variable domain, completed using reference TRBV2 and TRBJ2-1, is EPEVTQTPSHQVTQMGQEVILRCVPISNHLYFYWYRQILGQKVEFLVSFYNNEISEKSEIFDDQFSVERPDGSNFTLKIRSTKLEDSAMYFCAGTYHNEQFFGPGTRLTVL.

This clone has only one observation. The rearrangement links TRBV19 to TRBJ2-3; 8 positions agree with TRBD2. The germline gives CDR1 LNHDA, CDR2 SQIVND (reference sequence). V was pared by 2 bases and J by 0 bases, with 7 bases of the junction left unmatched. The CDR3 is made up of 17 amino acids. The CDR3 loop reads CASSITGGPFSTDTQYF. CDR3 nucleotides: TGTGCCAGTAGTATAACGGGAGGGCCGTTTAGCACAGATACGCAGTATTTT.

Concerning this clone itself: A read error may produce the germline difference seen at one junction end. The chain couples TRBV3-1 (or the pseudogene TRBV3-2) to TRBJ2-1; 7 nucleotides line up with TRBD2. The germline gives CDR1 LGHDT, CDR2 YNNKEL (reference sequence). The CDR3 extends over 20 amino acids. This CDR3 is CASSEDVGGIWVDSYNEQFF. CDR3 coding DNA: TGTGCCAGCAGCGAAGACGTGGGAGGGATTTGGGTGGACTCCTACAATGAGCAGTTCTTC.

V gene TRBV7-9 combines with J gene TRBJ2-5, with TRBD1 matching over 7 bases. J gave up 5 bases and V 7 bases, and 13 bases lay outside the gene matches. Germline CDR1 reads SEHNR; CDR2 reads FQNEAQ (reference sequence). The CDR3 is 15 residues long. The DNA of the CDR3 is TGTGCCAGCATTCCCCAGGGGGTGCTTCGGGAGACCCAGTACTTC. It encodes CASIPQGVLRETQYF.

CDR3 nucleotides: TGTGCCAGCAGCTTAGAGGTGGCAGGGGGGGAGACCCAGTACTTC. This sequence encodes CASSLEVAGGETQYF. The chain has TRBV11-2 and TRBJ2-5; tentative D call: TRBD1 (7 bases). V was cut by 0 bases and J by 5 bases, with 13 bases left in between. The CDR3 is 15 amino acids. Germline CDR1 SGHAT, CDR2 FQNNGV.

The chain recombines TRBV5-5 with TRBJ2-7; 7 bases are a match to TRBD1. The V segment lost 3 bases and the J segment 3 bases; nucleotides outside the gene matches: 9. CDR1 is SGHKS and CDR2 is YYEKEE in the germline V gene (reference sequence). The CDR3 is 15 residues long. CDR3 coding DNA: TGTGCCAGCAGCTCCTATCCGGGACAGAGCTACGAGCAGTACTTC. Translation gives CASSSYPGQSYEQYF. Looking up the rest from reference TRBV5-5 and TRBJ2-7 gives the full variable domain: DAGVTQSPTHLIKTRGQQVTLRCSPISGHKSVSWYQQVLGQGPQFIFQYYEKEERGRGNFPDRFSARQFPNYSSELNVNALLLGDSALYLCASSSYPGQSYEQYFGPGTRLTVT.

This clone was observed a handful of times. This sequence joins TRBV4-1 and TRBJ2-2, with 15 bases lining up with TRBD2. The germline V gene encodes CDR1 MGHRA and CDR2 YSYEKL. The CDR3 sequence is 19 residues long. V lost 2 bases to trimming and J lost 3 bases; unmatched junction nucleotides: 7. The CDR3 nucleotides read TGCGCCAGCAGCCAAACCGGGACTAGCGGGAGGTGGGACACCGGGGAGCTGTTTTTT. Protein product: CASSQTGTSGRWDTGELFF.

The chain's CDR3 is CASTDGGRETQYF. The CDR3 DNA is TGTGCCAGCACCGATGGGGGCCGGGAGACCCAGTACTTC. This rearrangement joins TRBV28 to TRBJ2-5; possible D gene TRBD1, 6 bases. This CDR3 region has 13 residues. The V and J ends lost 7 bases and 5 bases respectively, with 14 bases between them. Germline CDR1 MDHEN, CDR2 SYDVKM. The whole variable domain, filled in from reference TRBV28 and TRBJ2-5, reads DVKVTQSSRYLVKRTGEKVFLECVQDMDHENMFWYRQDPGLGLRLIYFSYDVKMKEKGDIPEGYSVSREKKERFSLILESASTNQTSMYLCASTDGGRETQYFGPGTRLLVL.

The chain couples TRBV29-1 to TRBJ2-7; 12 nucleotides match TRBD2. The CDR3 runs 15 residues. Germline V gene lookup returns CDR1 SQVTM and CDR2 ANQGSEA. V shed 4 bases and J 2 bases; nucleotides not matched to a gene: 6. The CDR3, as DNA: TGCAGCGTTGGGGACGGACTAGCGGGGACCTACGAGCAGTACTTC. Translated: CSVGDGLAGTYEQYF.

The chain has TRBV21-1 and TRBJ2-1; the D call of TRBD2 is as the table states it, not checked on the DNA. TRBV21-1 is a pseudogene locus. This CDR3 is 15 amino acids long. CDR3 nucleotide sequence: TGTGCCAGCACCCGACTAGCGGGATGTGTCAATGAGCAGTTCTTC. Protein: CASTRLAGCVNEQFF.

The J gene is TRBJ2-7, the V gene TRBV21-1; the table's D call, TRBD2, was not checked against the DNA. TRBV21-1 is a pseudogene locus. CDR3 length equals 17 residues. The CDR3 region has the DNA TGTGCCAGCAGCAAAGCTGAGGGCAGGACGAACTCCTACGAGCAGTACTTC. Translating gives CASSKAEGRTNSYEQYF.

The chain couples TRBV27 to TRBJ1-1; the match to TRBD1 covers 7 bases. This CDR3 has 14 residues. Germline CDR1 is MNHEY and CDR2 is SMNVEV (reference sequence). V was pared by 5 bases and J by 6 bases, with 9 bases of the junction left unmatched. In DNA form, the CDR3 reads TGTGCCAGCAGTGCAAGGGGGCGTGTACCTGAAGCTTTCTTT. Translated, it gives CASSARGRVPEAFF.

The chain couples TRBV19 to TRBJ2-1; a weak D match, TRBD2 (6 bases). In germline, CDR1 is LNHDA, CDR2 SQIVND (reference sequence). The V and J ends lost 4 bases and 6 bases respectively, with 13 bases between them. There are 14 residues in the CDR3. The CDR3: CASSSWGLPNEQFF. The DNA of the CDR3 is TGTGCCAGTAGTAGCTGGGGACTCCCCAATGAGCAGTTCTTC.

The V and J genes are TRBV28 and TRBJ2-3; perhaps TRBD1 as D (6 bases). Germline-derived CDR1 and CDR2 are MDHEN and SYDVKM. With 6 bases removed from V and 4 bases from J, the gap between germline ends came to 20 bases. This CDR3 is built from 16 residues. The CDR3 is CASSRGLRGRADTQYF. The CDR3 DNA reads as TGTGCCAGCAGCCGCGGACTCAGGGGCCGAGCAGATACGCAGTATTTT.

The chain joins TRBV11-2 to TRBJ2-6, with D perhaps TRBD1 (6 bases). This CDR3 spans 18 amino acids. V was cut by 2 bases and J by 0 bases, with 14 bases left in between. Germline lookup yields CDR1 SGHAT and CDR2 FQNNGV. CDR3 region: CASSLFRTVLSGANVLTF. The DNA for the CDR3 is TGTGCCAGCAGCTTATTCAGGACAGTGCTCTCTGGGGCCAACGTCCTGACTTTC.

The J gene is TRBJ1-1, the V gene TRBV11-2, with 8 bases identical to TRBD1. Trimming took 5 bases from V and 0 from J; bases not matched to a gene: 11. The CDR3 consists of 17 residues. Germline values: CDR1 SGHAT, CDR2 FQNNGV. The CDR3, as DNA: TGTGCCAGCAGCCTAATCGACAGGGGCGTAATGAACACTGAAGCTTTCTTT. It is translated as CASSLIDRGVMNTEAFF.

The sample holds a few counts of this clone. This chain joins TRBV27 and TRBJ1-1; the D is unclear. The CDR3 totals 15 residues. CDR1 MNHEY and CDR2 SMNVEV come from the germline V gene (reference sequence). Trimming shortened V by 8 bases and J by 0 bases, and 16 bases separated the two germline ends. CDR3 in amino acids: CASSLVSLMNTEAFF. The CDR3 nucleotides are TGTGCCAGCTCCCTTGTGTCACTTATGAACACTGAAGCTTTCTTT.

The genes are TRBV19 and TRBJ1-6; possible D gene TRBD1, 6 bases. CDR1 and CDR2 (germline): LNHDA, SQIVND (reference sequence). V was trimmed by 3 bases and J by 7 bases, leaving 10 bases between them. There are 14 residues in the CDR3. In DNA, the CDR3 is TGTGCCAGTAGTATCGTCAGGGGAAATTCACCCCTCCACTTT. Translated: CASSIVRGNSPLHF.

The chain recombines TRBV28 with TRBJ2-3; possible D gene TRBD1, 6 bases. Germline loops: CDR1 MDHEN, CDR2 SYDVKM. V was cut by 5 bases and J by 2 bases, with 11 bases left in between. The CDR3 has 14 amino acids. This chain's CDR3 is CASSDRRPTDTQYF. The CDR3 nucleotides are TGTGCCAGCAGTGACAGGCGACCCACAGATACGCAGTATTTT.